These T cell receptor beta chains were read from a single sample in a study of T cell responses to AZD1222 COVID-19 vaccine. Repertoires were generated with immunoSEQ multiplex PCR, while TCRdb's copy carries only in-frame clones and drops some. This table has about 130,000 clones, approximately 85% appearing once. Specimen: peripheral blood, collected 28 days after the second AZD1222 dose. The source of these receptors is an adult who received the AZD1222 COVID-19 vaccine. Both conserved end residues are part of each CDR3. D genes are given only for firm matches. Expanded clones get a size class; other rows say once, few or many, or leave the size out.

clone size: few
V gene: TRBV11-3
J gene: TRBJ2-2
D gene: TRBD1
CDR3 DNA: TGTGCCAGCAGCTTAGGAGAGGGGACAGGGCGCACCGGGGAGCTGTTTTTT
CDR3 protein: CASSLGEGTGRTGELFF

clone size: NA
V gene: TRBV2
J gene: TRBJ2-3
D gene: TRBD2
CDR3 DNA: TGTGCCAGCAACGATCATGGACTAGCGGGGGGGCCGAGAGATACGCAGTATTTT
CDR3 protein: CASNDHGLAGGPRDTQYF

clone size: NA
V gene: TRBV5-1
J gene: TRBJ1-5
D gene: NA
CDR3 DNA: TGCGCCAGCAGCCCCACCAACTCGGTCGATCAGCCCCAGCATTTT
CDR3 protein: CASSPTNSVDQPQHF

clone size: NA
V gene: TRBV6-2/TRBV6-3
J gene: TRBJ2-3
D gene: TRBD2
CDR3 DNA: TGTGCCAGCAGTCAAATGGGACTAGCGGGAGGGAAAGATACGCAGTATTTT
CDR3 protein: CASSQMGLAGGKDTQYF

clone size: NA
V gene: TRBV30
J gene: TRBJ1-1
D gene: NA
CDR3 DNA: TGTGCCTGGATCTATCTTGGGACTGAAGCTTTCTTT
CDR3 protein: CAWIYLGTEAFF

clone size: NA
V gene: TRBV6-1
J gene: TRBJ1-2
D gene: NA
CDR3 DNA: TGTGCCAGCAGTGAAAGGGTCCAGGGTGTCTACACCTTC
CDR3 protein: CASSERVQGVYTF

clone size: NA
V gene: TRBV7-3
J gene: TRBJ2-1
D gene: NA
CDR3 DNA: TGTGCCAGCAGCTTTTCCGGATACAATGAGCAGTTCTTC
CDR3 protein: CASSFSGYNEQFF

clone size: NA
V gene: TRBV11-2
J gene: TRBJ2-1
D gene: NA
CDR3 DNA: TGTGCCAGCAGCTGGGCCGGTCGGGCAAATGAGCAGTTCTTC
CDR3 protein: CASSWAGRANEQFF

clone size: once
V gene: TRBV12-3/TRBV12-4
J gene: TRBJ2-1
D gene: TRBD2
CDR3 DNA: TGTGCCACCTCGGGGGGGGTATACAATGAGCAGTTCTTC
CDR3 protein: CATSGGVYNEQFF

clone size: few
V gene: TRBV6-6
J gene: TRBJ2-5
D gene: NA
CDR3 DNA: TGTGCCAGCAGTTTGGACGGCTACCAAGAGACCCAGTACTTC
CDR3 protein: CASSLDGYQETQYF

clone size: NA
V gene: TRBV28
J gene: TRBJ1-2
D gene: NA
CDR3 DNA: TGTGCCAGCAGCCCCCATACAGAGGGGAGTGGCTACACCTTC
CDR3 protein: CASSPHTEGSGYTF

clone size: NA
V gene: TRBV4-1
J gene: TRBJ2-3
D gene: TRBD2
CDR3 DNA: TGCGCCAGCAGCCAACTAGCGGGAGGCAGCACAGATACGCAGTATTTT
CDR3 protein: CASSQLAGGSTDTQYF

clone size: NA
V gene: TRBV13
J gene: TRBJ2-7
D gene: NA
CDR3 DNA: TGTGCCAGCAGCCCGAGGGGGATGGAGTACGAGCAGTACTTC
CDR3 protein: CASSPRGMEYEQYF

clone size: NA
V gene: TRBV2
J gene: TRBJ1-4
D gene: NA
CDR3 DNA: TGTGCCAGCAGACAGGGTAATGAAAAACTGTTTTTT
CDR3 protein: CASRQGNEKLFF

clone size: NA
V gene: TRBV7-8
J gene: TRBJ2-7
D gene: NA
CDR3 DNA: TGTGCCAGCAGCTCGTTGGCGGGGTTATCCACCATAGAGCAGTACTTC
CDR3 protein: CASSSLAGLSTIEQYF

clone size: NA
V gene: TRBV7-2
J gene: TRBJ2-1
D gene: TRBD1
CDR3 DNA: TGTGCCAGCAGCGCCCGACAGGGCCAGGGGAAGGAGTTCTTC
CDR3 protein: CASSARQGQGKEFF

clone size: NA
V gene: TRBV6-2/TRBV6-3
J gene: TRBJ1-5
D gene: NA
CDR3 DNA: TGTGCCAGCAGTTACGAGGGTAGGGGCAATCAGCCCCAGCATTTT
CDR3 protein: CASSYEGRGNQPQHF

clone size: NA
V gene: TRBV19
J gene: TRBJ1-5
D gene: NA
CDR3 DNA: TGTGCCAGTACTCCCCTGACAGGCGCAAATCAGCCCCAGCATTTT
CDR3 protein: CASTPLTGANQPQHF

clone size: NA
V gene: TRBV5-8
J gene: TRBJ2-3
D gene: TRBD2
CDR3 DNA: TGTGCCAGCAGCAGGAGCGGGGGCCTCAACACAGATACGCAGTATTTT
CDR3 protein: CASSRSGGLNTDTQYF

clone size: once
V gene: TRBV2
J gene: TRBJ1-5
D gene: NA
CDR3 DNA: TGTGCCAGCAGCCCCCCTCAGCATTTT
CDR3 protein: CASSPPQHF

clone size: once
V gene: TRBV21-1
J gene: TRBJ1-2
D gene: NA
CDR3 DNA: TGTGCCAGCAGCAAAGGGAGGGCGCCCCTAAGAGGCTACACCTTC
CDR3 protein: CASSKGRAPLRGYTF

clone size: NA
V gene: TRBV19
J gene: TRBJ2-3
D gene: TRBD2
CDR3 DNA: TGTGCCAGTAGTCAAAGCGTCCTTAGCGGGGGCGGATATACGCAGTATTTT
CDR3 protein: CASSQSVLSGGGYTQYF

clone size: NA
V gene: TRBV10-1
J gene: TRBJ1-2
D gene: NA
CDR3 DNA: TGCGCCAGCAGTGTTACCGGGGGCAATGGCTACACCTTC
CDR3 protein: CASSVTGGNGYTF

clone size: NA
V gene: TRBV2
J gene: TRBJ2-7
D gene: TRBD1
CDR3 DNA: TGTGCCAGCAGTGAAGTTAGGGGGCTCGAGCAGTACTTC
CDR3 protein: CASSEVRGLEQYF

clone size: NA
V gene: TRBV7-8
J gene: TRBJ1-1
D gene: TRBD1
CDR3 DNA: TGTGCCAGCAGCCTAAGCAAGGGGGCGCATTGGAACACTGAAGCTTTCTTT
CDR3 protein: CASSLSKGAHWNTEAFF